This T cell receptor beta chain was found in a study of cytomegalovirus exposure and HLA in healthy donors. It was with 60 Vbeta and 13 Jbeta primers that the PCR ran. Data came from immunoSEQ multiplex PCR; TCRdb stores just in-frame clones and leaves some out. The data contain about 110,000 clones, 75% to 85% of them singletons. From germline, CDR1 is SGHVS and CDR2 FQNEAQ. V lost 4 bases, J lost 8 bases, and 15 bases stayed unmatched. The CDR3 contains 16 residues. Input material: PBMCs. V usage is TRBV7-8 and J usage is TRBJ1-1; 8 bases line up with TRBD1. The source of this sequence is a man aged 45-60 years in good health and CMV-seronegative. The CDR3 reads CASSSPLDRGRDEAFF. CDR3 sequence (DNA): TGTGCCAGCAGCTCGCCACTCGACAGGGGAAGGGACGAAGCTTTCTTT.